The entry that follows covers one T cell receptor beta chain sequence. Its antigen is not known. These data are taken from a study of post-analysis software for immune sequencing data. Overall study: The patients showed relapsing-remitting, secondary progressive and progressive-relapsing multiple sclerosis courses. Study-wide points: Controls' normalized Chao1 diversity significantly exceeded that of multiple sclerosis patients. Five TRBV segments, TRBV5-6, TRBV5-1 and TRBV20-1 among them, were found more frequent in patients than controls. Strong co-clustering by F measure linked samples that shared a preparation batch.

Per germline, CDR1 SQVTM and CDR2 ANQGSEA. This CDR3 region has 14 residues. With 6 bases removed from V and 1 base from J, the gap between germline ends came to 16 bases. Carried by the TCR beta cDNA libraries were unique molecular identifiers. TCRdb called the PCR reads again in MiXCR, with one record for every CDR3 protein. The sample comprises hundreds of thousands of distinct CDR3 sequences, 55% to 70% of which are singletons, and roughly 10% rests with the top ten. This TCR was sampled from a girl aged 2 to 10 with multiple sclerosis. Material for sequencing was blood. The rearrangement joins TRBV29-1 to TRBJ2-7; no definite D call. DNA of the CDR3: TGCAGCGTCATTGTGGGTCTCTCTTCCTACGAGCAGTACTTC. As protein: CSVIVGLSSYEQYF.